This T cell receptor beta chain emerged from a study of STAT5B mutations in CD4+ large granular lymphocyte leukemia. Broader study findings: Top patient clones used TRBV06 genes more often: 8/27 versus 2/35 in controls. About 24% of private leukemic clonotypes occurred rarely in other patients' non-leukemic repertoires. Patient CD4-sorted repertoires looked more clonal than healthy CD4+ repertoires, even without putative leukemic clones.

TCRdb's copy holds only in-frame clones and misses some; the assay was immunoSEQ multiplex PCR. The table has under 35,000 clones, under 85% seen once. This clone was counted between two and nine times. Antigen specificity is unknown. CDR3 length: 14 amino acids. J was trimmed by 7 bases and V by 4 bases; bases with no gene match: 8. Per the germline V gene, CDR1 is SQVTM and CDR2 is ANQGSEA. The source of this sequence is a human donor in good health. V gene TRBV29-1 combines with J gene TRBJ2-1; 9 nucleotides line up with TRBD2. Input material: CD4+ T cells from blood buffy coats. The CDR3 here is CSVAIAGGINEQFF. The CDR3 DNA sequence: TGCAGCGTTGCGATCGCGGGAGGGATAAATGAGCAGTTCTTC.